Shown below are 20 T cell receptor beta chains from a single sample sequenced in a study of blood T cell repertoires in COVID-19. Sequencing used immunoSEQ multiplex PCR; TCRdb keeps in-frame clones, though not all of them. The sample lists roughly 260,000 clones, 86% occurring once. The sample consisted of peripheral blood. The receptors stem from a middle-aged man who had recovered from COVID-19.

The chain carries TRBV11-2 and TRBJ2-3, with D perhaps matching TRBD2 (6 bases). Germline lookup yields CDR1 SGHAT and CDR2 FQNNGV. V was cut by 1 base and J by 2 bases, with 10 bases left in between. The CDR3 consists of 15 residues. CDR3 bases: TGTGCCAGCAGCTTAGCTCGGGGACTCACAGATACGCAGTATTTT. Residues: CASSLARGLTDTQYF.

The chain recombines TRBV7-9 with TRBJ2-1; D remains ambiguous. Trimming stripped 1 base from V and 8 bases from J, with 6 bases between. From germline, CDR1 is SEHNR and CDR2 FQNEAQ (reference sequence). This CDR3 contains 12 residues. The CDR3 is CASSLGIDEQFF. In DNA, the CDR3 is TGTGCCAGCAGCTTAGGCATAGATGAGCAGTTCTTC.

Of note for this clone: One junction end disagrees with the germline gene, perhaps due to a read error. The genes are TRBV6-5 and TRBJ2-1, with 9 bases matching TRBD1. Per germline, CDR1 MNHEY and CDR2 SVGAGI. CDR3 length equals 12 residues. The CDR3 reads CACRQGEREQFF. The CDR3, as DNA: TGTGCCTGCAGACAGGGGGAGCGCGAGCAGTTCTTC.

The gene calls are TRBV3-1 (or the pseudogene TRBV3-2) and TRBJ2-7; tentative D call: TRBD1 (6 bases). This CDR3 spans 13 amino acids. Germline V CDR1 and CDR2: LGHDT, YNNKEL (reference sequence). V gave up 4 bases and J gave up 4 bases, with 11 bases separating them. The CDR3 region is CASSPQGLYEQYF. CDR3 in DNA: TGTGCCAGCAGCCCGCAGGGGCTTTACGAGCAGTACTTC.

The chain recombines TRBV6-6 with TRBJ2-3, with D hard to call. The germline V and J ends were trimmed by 2 bases and 6 bases, with 12 bases remaining between them. Germline CDR1 and CDR2: MNHNY and SVGAGI (reference sequence). The CDR3 is 14 amino acids. CDR3 loop: CASSYVGTGDTQYF. CDR3 coding DNA: TGTGCCAGCAGTTACGTGGGTACCGGGGATACGCAGTATTTT.

This chain joins TRBV20-1 and TRBJ2-1; tentatively, D is TRBD2 (5 bases). Per germline, CDR1 DFQATT and CDR2 SNEGSKA (reference sequence). V was cut by 6 bases and J by 4 bases, with 7 bases left in between. The CDR3 is 11 amino acids. This CDR3 is CSAGRYNEQFF. In nucleotides, the CDR3 is TGCAGTGCAGGGAGATACAATGAGCAGTTCTTC.

The chain recombines TRBV6-5 with TRBJ1-5; the D gene is possibly TRBD1 (6 bases). The V end lost 0 bases, the J end lost 2 bases, and 11 bases lay between the germline ends. CDR1 and CDR2 from the germline V gene are MNHEY and SVGAGI. CDR3 length: 16 residues. The DNA of the CDR3 is TGTGCCAGCAGTTACTCAGCAGGGGTCGGCAATCAGCCCCAGCATTTT. Translation gives CASSYSAGVGNQPQHF.

The table lists this clone with a count of one. The V gene is TRBV27, the J gene TRBJ1-1; no firm D call. V shed 3 bases and J shed 1 base, with 6 bases lying between them. Germline V gene sequence: CDR1 MNHEY, CDR2 SMNVEV (reference sequence). CDR3 length: 13 amino acids. The CDR3 here is CASSFSGNTEAFF. For the CDR3, the DNA is TGTGCCAGCAGTTTTTCCGGGAACACTGAAGCTTTCTTT.

This clone was detected only a few times. The chain couples TRBV19 to TRBJ1-5, with 8 bases lining up with TRBD1. Germline V gene lookup returns CDR1 LNHDA and CDR2 SQIVND (reference sequence). The ends lost 2 bases at V and 2 bases at J; junction bases unmatched: 2. This CDR3 is 15 amino acids long. CDR3 nucleotides: TGTGCCAGTAGTATAAGGGGACAGGGCAATCAGCCCCAGCATTTT. Residues: CASSIRGQGNQPQHF.

The chain links TRBV25-1 to TRBJ1-2, with 9 bases aligning to TRBD1. The CDR3 totals 12 residues. CDR1 and CDR2 from the germline V gene are MGHDK and SYGVNS. The trim removed 9 bases at V and 4 bases at J, leaving 3 bases unmatched. CDR3 DNA: TGTGCCAGTCGACAGGGGGTCTATGGCTACACCTTC. Its translation is CASRQGVYGYTF.

This sequence joins TRBV5-1 and TRBJ1-6, with TRBD1 matching over 8 bases. This CDR3 comprises 16 residues. V shed 4 bases and J 8 bases; nucleotides not matched to a gene: 11. Germline V gene lookup returns CDR1 SGHRS and CDR2 YFSETQ. CDR3 amino acids: CASSPDTGQGYSPLHF. CDR3 in DNA: TGCGCCAGCAGCCCCGACACTGGACAGGGCTATTCACCCCTCCACTTT.

This sequence joins TRBV5-8 and TRBJ2-1; tentatively, D is TRBD2 (6 bases). The V end lost 0 bases, the J end lost 6 bases, and 13 bases lay between the germline ends. Germline values: CDR1 SGHTS, CDR2 YDEGEE. This CDR3 is 15 amino acids long. CDR3 loop: CASSLGAGRGNEQFF. As DNA, the CDR3 is TGTGCCAGCAGCTTGGGGGCGGGAAGGGGCAATGAGCAGTTCTTC.

The chain has TRBV6-5 and TRBJ2-3; D not certain. The CDR3 spans 14 residues. Trimming pared 1 base from V and 0 bases from J, leaving 5 bases between. The V gene's germline CDR1 is MNHEY and CDR2 SVGAGI. This CDR3 reads CASSYYSSTDTQYF. In DNA, the CDR3 is TGTGCCAGCAGTTACTACTCTAGCACAGATACGCAGTATTTT.

V usage is TRBV6-6 and J usage is TRBJ2-5; D gene ambiguous. Germline V gives CDR1 MNHNY, CDR2 SVGAGI (reference sequence). V was clipped by 4 bases and J by 1 base, with 7 bases between them. The length of the CDR3 is 13 residues. The CDR3 spells CASSFGTQETQYF. In nucleotides, the CDR3 is TGTGCCAGCAGTTTTGGCACCCAAGAGACCCAGTACTTC.

CDR3 nucleotides: TGTGCCAGCAGGGCTGGCAGGGTAGAAGCTTTCTTT. Translated, it gives CASRAGRVEAFF. The chain employs TRBV6-6 and TRBJ1-1, with D possibly being TRBD1 (5 bases). With 6 bases removed from V and 8 bases from J, the gap between germline ends came to 13 bases. This CDR3 has 12 residues. Per germline, CDR1 MNHNY and CDR2 SVGAGI (reference sequence).

The CDR3 DNA reads as TGTGCCAGCAGCTTATTTGTGACAGGGGGCGATTCACCCCTCCACTTT. This sequence encodes CASSLFVTGGDSPLHF. This sequence joins TRBV7-8 and TRBJ1-6, with 10 bases lining up with TRBD1. Germline assignment: CDR1 SGHVS and CDR2 FQNEAQ. The J segment lost 8 bases and the V segment lost 2 bases, leaving 6 bases of the junction unmatched. The CDR3 spans 16 residues.

This clone was counted ten times or more. The chain links TRBV15 to TRBJ2-7, with D maybe TRBD1 (5 bases). Germline V gene data show CDR1 as LNHNV and CDR2 as YYDKDF (reference sequence). V dropped 1 base and J dropped 0 bases, with 10 bases sitting between them. The CDR3 covers 15 residues. CDR3 in DNA: TGTGCCACCAGCAGAGCTGTGGACAACTCCTACGAGCAGTACTTC. It codes for CATSRAVDNSYEQYF.

This chain joins TRBV6-5 and TRBJ1-1, with TRBD1 identical over 10 bases. Germline CDR1 reads MNHEY; CDR2 reads SVGAGI. Losses at the gene ends were 6 bases for V and 9 bases for J; bases not matched to a gene: 10. This CDR3 has 14 residues. The CDR3, as DNA: TGTGCCAGCAGCCCCCCCGGGACAGGGGTTAAAGCTTTCTTT. Translating it yields CASSPPGTGVKAFF.

The V call is TRBV20-1, the J call TRBJ2-5, with 7 bases matching TRBD1. V lost 6 bases, J lost 4 bases, and 2 bases stayed unmatched. Germline values: CDR1 DFQATT, CDR2 SNEGSKA (reference sequence). CDR3 length: 11 amino acids. The CDR3 here is CSAHRGETQYF. CDR3 bases: TGCAGTGCGCACAGGGGAGAGACCCAGTACTTC.

The chain carries TRBV4-3 and TRBJ1-1; D ambiguous. In germline, CDR1 is LGHNA, CDR2 YSLEER. V was cut by 1 base and J by 6 bases, with 9 bases left in between. The CDR3 runs to 13 residues. The CDR3 spells CASSQAAGPEAFF. CDR3 coding DNA: TGCGCCAGCAGCCAAGCGGCAGGCCCTGAAGCTTTCTTT.